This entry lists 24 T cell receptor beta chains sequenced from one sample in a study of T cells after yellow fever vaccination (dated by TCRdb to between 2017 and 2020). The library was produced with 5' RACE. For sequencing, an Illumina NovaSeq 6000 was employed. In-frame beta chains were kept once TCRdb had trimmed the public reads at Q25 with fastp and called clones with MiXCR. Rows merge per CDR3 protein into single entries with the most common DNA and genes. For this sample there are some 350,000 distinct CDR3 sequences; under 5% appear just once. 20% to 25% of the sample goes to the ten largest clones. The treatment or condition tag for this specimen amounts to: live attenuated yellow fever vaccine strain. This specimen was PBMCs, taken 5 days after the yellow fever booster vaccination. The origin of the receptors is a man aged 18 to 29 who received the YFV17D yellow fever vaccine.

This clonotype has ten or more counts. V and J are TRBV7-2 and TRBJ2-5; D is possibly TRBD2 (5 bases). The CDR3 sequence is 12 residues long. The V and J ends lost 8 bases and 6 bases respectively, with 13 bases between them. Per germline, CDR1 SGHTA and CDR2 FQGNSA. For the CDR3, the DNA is TGTGCCAGCCGGACCGGGGTGAAGACCCAGTACTTC. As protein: CASRTGVKTQYF.

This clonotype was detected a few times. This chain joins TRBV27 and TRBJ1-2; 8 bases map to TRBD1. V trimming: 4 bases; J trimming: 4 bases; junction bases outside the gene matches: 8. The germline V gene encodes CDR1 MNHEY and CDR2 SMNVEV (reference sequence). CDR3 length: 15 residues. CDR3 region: CASSYTGGSGYGYTF. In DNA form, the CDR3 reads TGTGCCAGCAGTTATACAGGGGGATCAGGCTATGGCTACACCTTC.

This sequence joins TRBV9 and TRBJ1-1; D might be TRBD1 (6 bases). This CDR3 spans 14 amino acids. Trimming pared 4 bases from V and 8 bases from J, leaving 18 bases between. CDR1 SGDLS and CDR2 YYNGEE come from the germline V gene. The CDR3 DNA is TGTGCCAGCAGCCCTCGACAGGAGCATAGAGAAGCTTTCTTT. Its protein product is CASSPRQEHREAFF.

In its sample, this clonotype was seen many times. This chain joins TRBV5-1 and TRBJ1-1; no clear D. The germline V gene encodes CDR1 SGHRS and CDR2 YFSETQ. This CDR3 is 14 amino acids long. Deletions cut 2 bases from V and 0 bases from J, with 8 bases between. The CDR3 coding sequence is TGCGCCAGCAGCTTCTACCCCTTGAACACTGAAGCTTTCTTT. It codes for CASSFYPLNTEAFF.

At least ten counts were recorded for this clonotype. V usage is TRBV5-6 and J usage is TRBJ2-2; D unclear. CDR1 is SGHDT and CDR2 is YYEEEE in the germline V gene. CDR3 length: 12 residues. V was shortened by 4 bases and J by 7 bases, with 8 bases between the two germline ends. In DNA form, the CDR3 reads TGTGCCAGCAGCCTGGCCCACGGGGAGCTGTTTTTT. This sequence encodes CASSLAHGELFF.

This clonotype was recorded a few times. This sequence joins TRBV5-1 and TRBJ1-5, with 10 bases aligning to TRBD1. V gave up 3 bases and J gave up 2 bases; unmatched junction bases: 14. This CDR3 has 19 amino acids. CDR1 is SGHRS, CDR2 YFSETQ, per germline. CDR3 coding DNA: TGCGCCAGCAGCTCAGGAGGGGACAGGGGAGCCCTAGGCAATCAGCCCCAGCATTTT. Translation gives CASSSGGDRGALGNQPQHF. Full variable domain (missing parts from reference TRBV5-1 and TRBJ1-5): KAGVTQTPRYLIKTRGQQVTLSCSPISGHRSVSWYQQTPGQGLQFLFEYFSETQRNKGNFPGRFSGRQFSNSRSEMNVSTLELGDSALYLCASSSGGDRGALGNQPQHFGDGTRLSIL.

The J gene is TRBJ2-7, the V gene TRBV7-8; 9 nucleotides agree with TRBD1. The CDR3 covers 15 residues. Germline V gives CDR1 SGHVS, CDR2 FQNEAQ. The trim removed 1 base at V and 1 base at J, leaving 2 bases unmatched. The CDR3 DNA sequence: TGTGCCAGCAGCTTAGGGACAGGGGCTTCCTACGAGCAGTACGTC. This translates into CASSLGTGASYEQYV.

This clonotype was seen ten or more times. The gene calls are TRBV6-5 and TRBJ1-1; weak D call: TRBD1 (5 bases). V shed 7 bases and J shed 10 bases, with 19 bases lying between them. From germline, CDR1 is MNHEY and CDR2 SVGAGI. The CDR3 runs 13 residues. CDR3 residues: CASTLGPWQVAFF. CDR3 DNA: TGTGCCAGCACCTTGGGACCTTGGCAAGTAGCTTTCTTT.

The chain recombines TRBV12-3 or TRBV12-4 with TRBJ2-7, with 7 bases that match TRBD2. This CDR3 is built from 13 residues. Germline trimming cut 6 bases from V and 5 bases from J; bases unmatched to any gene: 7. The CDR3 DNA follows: TGTGCCAGCAGCTTTCGGGGGGTGAACGAGCAGTACGTC. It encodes CASSFRGVNEQYV.

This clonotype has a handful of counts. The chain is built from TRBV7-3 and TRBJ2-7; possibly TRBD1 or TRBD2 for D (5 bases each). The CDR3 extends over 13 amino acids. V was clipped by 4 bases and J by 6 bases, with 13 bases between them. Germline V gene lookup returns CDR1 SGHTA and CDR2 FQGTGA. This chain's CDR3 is CASSSGTDLEQYF. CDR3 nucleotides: TGTGCCAGCAGCTCCGGGACGGACCTCGAGCAGTACTTC. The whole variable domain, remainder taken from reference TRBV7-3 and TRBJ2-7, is GAGVSQTPSNKVTEKGKYVELRCDPISGHTALYWYRQSLGQGPEFLIYFQGTGAADDSGLPNDRFFAVRPEGSVSTLKIQRTERGDSAVYLCASSSGTDLEQYFGPGTRLTVT.

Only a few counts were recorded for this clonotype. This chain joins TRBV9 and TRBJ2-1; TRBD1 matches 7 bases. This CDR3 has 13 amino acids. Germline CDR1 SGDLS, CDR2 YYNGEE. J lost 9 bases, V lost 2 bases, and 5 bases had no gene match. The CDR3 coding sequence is TGTGCCAGCAGCGTTACAGGGGTCGGTGAGCAGTTCTTC. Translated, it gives CASSVTGVGEQFF.

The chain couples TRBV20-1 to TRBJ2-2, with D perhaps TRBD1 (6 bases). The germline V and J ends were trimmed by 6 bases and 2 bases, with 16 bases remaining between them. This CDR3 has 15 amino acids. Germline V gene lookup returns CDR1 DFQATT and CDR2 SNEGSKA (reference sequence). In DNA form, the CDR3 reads TGCAGTGCAAGCGGACAGTTCCTAAACACCGGGGAGCTGTTTTTT. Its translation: CSASGQFLNTGELFF.

The CDR3 reads CASSVTGSLPDTQYF. DNA for the CDR3: TGTGCCAGCAGCGTGACAGGTAGTCTTCCCGATACGCAGTATTTT. This chain links TRBV7-8 with TRBJ2-3; TRBD1 is a possible D gene (6 bases). The CDR3 is 15 residues long. The germline V gene has CDR1 SGHVS and CDR2 FQNEAQ. With 5 bases removed from V and 6 bases from J, the gap between germline ends came to 18 bases.

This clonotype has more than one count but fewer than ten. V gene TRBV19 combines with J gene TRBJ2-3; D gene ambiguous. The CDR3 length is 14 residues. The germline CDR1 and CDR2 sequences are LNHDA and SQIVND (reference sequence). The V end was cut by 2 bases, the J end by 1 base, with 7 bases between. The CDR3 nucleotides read TGTGCCAGTAGTATACCCCAGGGCACAGATACGCAGTATTTT. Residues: CASSIPQGTDTQYF.

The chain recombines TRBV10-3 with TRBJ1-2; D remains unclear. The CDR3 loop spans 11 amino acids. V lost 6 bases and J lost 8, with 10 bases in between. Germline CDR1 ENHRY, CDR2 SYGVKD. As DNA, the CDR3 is TGTGCCATCAGGTACCAGGACGGCTACACCTTC. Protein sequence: CAIRYQDGYTF.

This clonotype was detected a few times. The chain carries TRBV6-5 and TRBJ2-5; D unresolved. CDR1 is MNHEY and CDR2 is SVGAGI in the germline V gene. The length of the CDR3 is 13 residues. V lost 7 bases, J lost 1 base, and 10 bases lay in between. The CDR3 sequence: CASKTLIQETQYF. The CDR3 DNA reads TGTGCCAGCAAGACTCTAATCCAAGAGACCCAGTACTTC.

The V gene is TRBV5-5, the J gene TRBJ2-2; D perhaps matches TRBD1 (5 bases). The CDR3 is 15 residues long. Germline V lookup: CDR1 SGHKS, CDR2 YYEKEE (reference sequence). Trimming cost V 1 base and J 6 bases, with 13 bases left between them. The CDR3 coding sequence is TGTGCCAGCAGCTTGTGGCCGATGGGGCCCGGGGAGCTGTTTTTT. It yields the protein CASSLWPMGPGELFF.

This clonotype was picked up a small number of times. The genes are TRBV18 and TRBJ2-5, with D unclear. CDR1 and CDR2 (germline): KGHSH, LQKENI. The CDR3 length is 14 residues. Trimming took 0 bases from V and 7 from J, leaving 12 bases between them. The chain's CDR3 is CASSPPDGPGTQYF. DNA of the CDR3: TGTGCCAGCTCACCACCGGACGGCCCGGGGACCCAGTACTTC.

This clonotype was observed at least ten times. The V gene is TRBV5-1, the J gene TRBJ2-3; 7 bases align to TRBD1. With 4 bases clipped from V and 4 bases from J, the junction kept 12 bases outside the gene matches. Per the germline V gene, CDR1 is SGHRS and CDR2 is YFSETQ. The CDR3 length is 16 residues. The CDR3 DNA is TGCGCCAGCAGCCTGGACAGGCTGGATAATGCAGATACGCAGTATTTT. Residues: CASSLDRLDNADTQYF.

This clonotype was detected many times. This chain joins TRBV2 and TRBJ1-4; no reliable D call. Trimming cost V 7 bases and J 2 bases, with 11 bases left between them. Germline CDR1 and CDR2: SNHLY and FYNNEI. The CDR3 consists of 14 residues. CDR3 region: CASTGEATNEKLFF. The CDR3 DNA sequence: TGTGCCAGCACCGGGGAGGCCACTAATGAAAAACTGTTTTTT.

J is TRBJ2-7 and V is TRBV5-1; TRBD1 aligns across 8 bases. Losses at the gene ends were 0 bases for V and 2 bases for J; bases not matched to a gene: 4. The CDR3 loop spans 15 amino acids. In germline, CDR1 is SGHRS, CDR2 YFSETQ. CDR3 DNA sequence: TGCGCCAGCAGCTTGGAGACAGGGGTCACCTACGAGCAGTACTTC. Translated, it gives CASSLETGVTYEQYF.

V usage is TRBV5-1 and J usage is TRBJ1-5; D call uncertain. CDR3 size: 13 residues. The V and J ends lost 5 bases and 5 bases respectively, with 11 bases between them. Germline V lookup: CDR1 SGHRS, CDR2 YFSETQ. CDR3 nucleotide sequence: TGCGCCAGCAGTTTTTTCCCCGATCAGCCCCAGCATTTT. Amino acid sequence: CASSFFPDQPQHF. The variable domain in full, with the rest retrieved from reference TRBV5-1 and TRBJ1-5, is KAGVTQTPRYLIKTRGQQVTLSCSPISGHRSVSWYQQTPGQGLQFLFEYFSETQRNKGNFPGRFSGRQFSNSRSEMNVSTLELGDSALYLCASSFFPDQPQHFGDGTRLSIL.

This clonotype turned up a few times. CDR3 in amino acids: CASSSRAAYQETQYF. CDR3 DNA sequence: TGTGCCAGCAGCTCCAGGGCGGCGTACCAAGAGACCCAGTACTTC. The chain employs TRBV5-5 and TRBJ2-5; weak D call: TRBD1 (5 bases). The CDR3 is made up of 15 amino acids. V was pared by 3 bases and J by 0 bases, with 12 bases between. Germline V CDR1 and CDR2: SGHKS, YYEKEE (reference sequence).

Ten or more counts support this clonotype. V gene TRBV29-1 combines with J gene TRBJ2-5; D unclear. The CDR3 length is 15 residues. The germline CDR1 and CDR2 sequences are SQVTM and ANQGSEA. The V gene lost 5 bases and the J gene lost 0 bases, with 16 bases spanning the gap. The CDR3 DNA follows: TGCAGCGTTTCCCCTTTTGGAACGTACCAAGAGACCCAGTACTTC. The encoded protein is CSVSPFGTYQETQYF.